The clone carrying this T cell receptor beta chain was recorded a few times. What it recognizes is unknown. This entry comes from a study of T cells after yellow fever vaccination. Study-level results: Abundant contaminating clonotypes from the bulk population could appear in FACS-sorted repertoires. Reappearance after the booster was observed for most primary-vaccination clones (about 96% CD4, roughly 88% CD8).

This CDR3 spans 14 amino acids. The V and J ends lost 1 base and 4 bases respectively, with 10 bases between them. Germline V lookup: CDR1 SGHDN, CDR2 FVKESK. A universal primer site and UMIs were added as TCR cDNA was made by 5'RACE template switching. From the 5' RACE reads, TCRdb called clonotypes with MiXCR, one entry per CDR3 protein. Found here are some 300,000 distinct CDR3 sequences, around 10% of them singletons; the top ten hold about 3%. The V gene is TRBV14, the J gene TRBJ2-5; TRBD2 is a possible D gene (5 bases). The clonotype originates from a man aged 18 to 29 who received the YFV17D yellow fever vaccine. Sequencing used CD4+ T cells sorted from PBMCs, obtained 45 days after the yellow fever booster vaccination. The CDR3 loop reads CASSQVGRRETQYF. CDR3 nucleotide sequence: TGTGCCAGCAGCCAAGTGGGGAGAAGAGAGACCCAGTACTTC.